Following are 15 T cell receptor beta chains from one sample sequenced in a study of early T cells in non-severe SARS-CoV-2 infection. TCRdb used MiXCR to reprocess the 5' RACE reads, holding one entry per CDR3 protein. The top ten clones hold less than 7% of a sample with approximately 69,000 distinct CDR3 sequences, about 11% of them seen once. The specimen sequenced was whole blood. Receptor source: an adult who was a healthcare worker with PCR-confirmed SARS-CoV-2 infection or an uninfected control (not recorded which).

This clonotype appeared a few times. The CDR3 protein is CASSPKNTDTQYF. CDR3 bases: TGTGCCAGCAGTCCTAAAAATACAGATACGCAGTATTTT. The chain combines TRBV12-3 or TRBV12-4 with TRBJ2-3; D is undetermined. The ends were cut back, 5 bases at V and 3 bases at J, with 9 bases in the middle. This CDR3 is built from 13 residues.

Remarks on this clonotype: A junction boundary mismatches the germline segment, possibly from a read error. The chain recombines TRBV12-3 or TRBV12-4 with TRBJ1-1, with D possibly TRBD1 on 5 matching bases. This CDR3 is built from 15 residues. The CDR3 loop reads CASRQRQPPGTEAIF. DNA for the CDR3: TGTGCCAGCAGACAAAGACAGCCACCAGGGACTGAAGCTATCTTT.

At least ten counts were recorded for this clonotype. The CDR3 loop is CASSLLAGGRTDTQYF. CDR3 nucleotide sequence: TGTGCCAGCAGTTTACTAGCGGGAGGGAGGACAGATACGCAGTATTTT. The chain recombines TRBV28 with TRBJ2-3; 12 bases map to TRBD2. CDR1 MDHEN and CDR2 SYDVKM come from the germline V gene. V shed 2 bases, J shed 3 bases, and the junction held 3 bases outside the gene matches. This CDR3 is built from 16 residues.

Here the CDR3 DNA reads TGTGCCAGCAGCTCCCCTCCGGGGATCTATAATTCACCCCTCCACTTT. It encodes CASSSPPGIYNSPLHF. The chain carries TRBV11-2 and TRBJ1-6, with no clear D. This CDR3 comprises 16 residues. Germline CDR1 is SGHAT and CDR2 is FQNNGV. Trimming took off 4 bases at V and 3 bases at J, with 13 bases between the two ends.

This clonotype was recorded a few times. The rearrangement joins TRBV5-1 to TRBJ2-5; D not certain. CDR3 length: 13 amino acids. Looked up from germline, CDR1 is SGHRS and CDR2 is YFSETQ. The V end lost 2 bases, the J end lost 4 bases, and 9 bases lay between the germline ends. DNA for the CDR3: TGCGCCAGCAGCTTATCGGGTGCAGAGACCCAGTACTTC. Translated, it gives CASSLSGAETQYF.

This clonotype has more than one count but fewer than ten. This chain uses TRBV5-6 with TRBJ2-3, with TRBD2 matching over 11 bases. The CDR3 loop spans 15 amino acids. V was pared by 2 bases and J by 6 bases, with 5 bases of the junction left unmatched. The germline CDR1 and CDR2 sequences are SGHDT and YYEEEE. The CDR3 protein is CASSFSGGAGDTQYF. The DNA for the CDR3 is TGTGCCAGCAGCTTTAGCGGGGGGGCCGGGGATACGCAGTATTTT.

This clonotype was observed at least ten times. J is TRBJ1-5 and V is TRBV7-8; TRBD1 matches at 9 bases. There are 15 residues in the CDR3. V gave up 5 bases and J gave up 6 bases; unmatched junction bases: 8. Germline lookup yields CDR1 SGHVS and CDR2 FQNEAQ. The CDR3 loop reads CASSANRGPSQPQHF. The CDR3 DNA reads TGTGCCAGCAGCGCCAACAGGGGGCCGAGTCAGCCCCAGCATTTT. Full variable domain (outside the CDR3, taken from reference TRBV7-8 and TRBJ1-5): GAGVSQSPRYKVAKRGQDVALRCDPISGHVSLFWYQQALGQGPEFLTYFQNEAQLDKSGLPSDRFFAERPEGSVSTLKIQRTQQEDSAVYLCASSANRGPSQPQHFGDGTRLSIL.

The CDR3, as DNA: TGTGCCAGCAGCAAAGACTCGAGTCTAGTCCCCCGCAATGAGCAGTTCTTC. Translation: CASSKDSSLVPRNEQFF. The chain uses TRBV21-1 and TRBJ2-1; the table calls TRBD2, which could not be checked here. TRBV21-1 is described as a pseudogene. The CDR3 covers 17 residues.

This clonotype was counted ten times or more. CDR3 amino acids: CASSLANLNTEAFF. The CDR3 DNA sequence: TGTGCCAGCAGCTTGGCCAACTTGAACACTGAAGCTTTCTTT. The chain employs TRBV7-2 and TRBJ1-1; unclear D gene. The CDR3 runs 14 residues. The V end lost 3 bases, the J end lost 0 bases, and 8 bases lay between the germline ends. The germline V gene encodes CDR1 SGHTA and CDR2 FQGNSA.

CDR3: CASSLEPRDYTDTQYF. The CDR3 bases are TGTGCCAGCAGCTTAGAGCCGAGAGACTACACAGATACGCAGTATTTT. The rearrangement uses TRBV7-8 and TRBJ2-3; D might be TRBD2 (5 bases). CDR3 length: 16 residues. The germline gives CDR1 SGHVS, CDR2 FQNEAQ. With 1 base removed from V and 2 bases from J, the gap between germline ends came to 13 bases.

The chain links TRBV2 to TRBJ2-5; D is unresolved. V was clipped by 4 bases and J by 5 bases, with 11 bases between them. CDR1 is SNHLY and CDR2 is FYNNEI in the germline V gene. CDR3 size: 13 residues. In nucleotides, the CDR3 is TGTGCCAGCAGTGTCTATATGGAGGAGACCCAGTACTTC. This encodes CASSVYMEETQYF.

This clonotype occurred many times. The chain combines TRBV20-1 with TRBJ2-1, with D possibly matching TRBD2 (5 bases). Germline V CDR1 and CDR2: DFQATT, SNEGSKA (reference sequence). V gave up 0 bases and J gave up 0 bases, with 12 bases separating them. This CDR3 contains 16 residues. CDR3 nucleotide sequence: TGCAGTGCTAGAGATCTCGGACTCAGCTCCTACAATGAGCAGTTCTTC. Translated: CSARDLGLSSYNEQFF.

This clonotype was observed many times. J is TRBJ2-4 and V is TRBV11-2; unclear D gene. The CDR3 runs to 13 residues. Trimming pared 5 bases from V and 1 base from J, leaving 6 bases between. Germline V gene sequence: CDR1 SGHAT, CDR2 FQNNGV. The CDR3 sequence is CASSARAKNIQYF. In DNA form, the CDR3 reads TGTGCCAGCAGCGCCCGGGCCAAAAACATTCAGTACTTC.

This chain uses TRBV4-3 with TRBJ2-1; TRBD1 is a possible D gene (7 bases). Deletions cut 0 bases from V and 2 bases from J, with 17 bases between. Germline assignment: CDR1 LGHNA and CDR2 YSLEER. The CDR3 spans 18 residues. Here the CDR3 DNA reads TGCGCCAGCAGCCAAGATGCCCCAGGGGGAGGAACCTACAATGAGCAGTTCTTC. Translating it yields CASSQDAPGGGTYNEQFF.

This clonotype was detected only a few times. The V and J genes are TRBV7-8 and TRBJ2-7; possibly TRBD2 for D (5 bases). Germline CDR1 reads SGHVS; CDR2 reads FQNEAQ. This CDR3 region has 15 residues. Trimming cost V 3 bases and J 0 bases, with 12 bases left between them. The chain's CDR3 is CASSFGELSSYEQYF. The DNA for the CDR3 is TGTGCCAGCAGCTTCGGGGAATTGAGCTCCTACGAGCAGTACTTC. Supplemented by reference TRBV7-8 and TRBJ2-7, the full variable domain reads GAGVSQSPRYKVAKRGQDVALRCDPISGHVSLFWYQQALGQGPEFLTYFQNEAQLDKSGLPSDRFFAERPEGSVSTLKIQRTQQEDSAVYLCASSFGELSSYEQYFGPGTRLTVT.